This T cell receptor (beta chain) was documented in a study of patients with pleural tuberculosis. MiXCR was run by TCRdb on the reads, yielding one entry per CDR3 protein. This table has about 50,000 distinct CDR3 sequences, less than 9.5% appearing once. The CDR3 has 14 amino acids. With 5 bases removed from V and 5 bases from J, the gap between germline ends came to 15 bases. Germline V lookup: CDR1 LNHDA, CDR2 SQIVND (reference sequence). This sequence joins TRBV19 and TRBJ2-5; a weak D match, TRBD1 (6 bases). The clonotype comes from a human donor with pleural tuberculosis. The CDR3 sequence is CASSPWTVKETQYF. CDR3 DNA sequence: TGTGCCAGTAGTCCTTGGACAGTTAAGGAGACCCAGTACTTC.